This entry lists 20 T cell receptor beta chains sequenced from one sample in a study of cytomegalovirus exposure and HLA in healthy donors. A multiplex PCR was run with 60 Vbeta primers and 13 Jbeta primers. TCRdb's table, derived via immunoSEQ multiplex PCR, lists solely in-frame clones and lacks some. Of tens of thousands of clones listed, about four fifths are singletons. Sequenced sample: PBMCs. The receptor set was obtained from a man aged 30 to 45 in good health and CMV-seropositive.

The chain recombines TRBV5-1 with TRBJ2-5; TRBD1 matches 8 bases. The J call may not be correct, given that the DNA end is closer to TRBJ2-7. This CDR3 has 12 amino acids. CDR1 SGHRS and CDR2 YFSETQ come from the germline V gene. CDR3 bases: TGCGCCAGGACGACAGGGGCCTACGAGCAGTACTTC. Its protein is CARTTGAYEQYF.

This clone turned up a few times. The chain is built from TRBV5-6 and TRBJ1-6, with 7 bases that match TRBD1. The V gene end was trimmed by 6 bases and the J gene end by 1 base; junction bases not matched to a gene: 7. Germline V gene sequence: CDR1 SGHDT, CDR2 YYEEEE. The CDR3 sequence is 16 residues long. CDR3 protein: CASTKTGMSYNSPLHF. The CDR3 bases are TGTGCCAGCACAAAGACAGGGATGTCCTATAATTCACCCCTCCACTTT.

V is TRBV30 and J is TRBJ1-1; D is unresolved. V was shortened by 3 bases and J by 0 bases, with 8 bases between the two germline ends. The CDR3 runs to 13 residues. Germline V gene lookup returns CDR1 GTSNPN and CDR2 SVGIG (reference sequence). The CDR3 coding sequence is TGTGCCTGGAGCGTACAACTGAACACTGAAGCTTTCTTT. This translates into CAWSVQLNTEAFF.

The J gene is TRBJ1-1, the V gene TRBV28, with TRBD1 matching over 7 bases. There are 14 residues in the CDR3. Per germline, CDR1 MDHEN and CDR2 SYDVKM. The ends lost 2 bases at V and 6 bases at J; junction bases unmatched: 6. The CDR3 reads CASSLRGGRPEAFF. The CDR3 bases are TGTGCCAGCAGTTTACGAGGGGGCCGGCCTGAAGCTTTCTTT. Using reference TRBV28 and TRBJ1-1 for the parts outside the CDR3, the full variable domain is DVKVTQSSRYLVKRTGEKVFLECVQDMDHENMFWYRQDPGLGLRLIYFSYDVKMKEKGDIPEGYSVSREKKERFSLILESASTNQTSMYLCASSLRGGRPEAFFGQGTRLTVV.

Notes on this clone: One end of the junction is discordant with germline, which a read error may explain. V usage is TRBV7-9 and J usage is TRBJ2-7, with D perhaps matching TRBD1 (5 bases). The CDR3 runs to 12 residues. Germline V lookup: CDR1 SEHNR, CDR2 FQNEAQ (reference sequence). The CDR3 reads CASSLAQGVNNF. The CDR3 DNA reads as TGTGCCAGCAGCTTAGCACAAGGGGTTAACAACTTC.

The genes are TRBV28 and TRBJ2-3; weak D call: TRBD1 (5 bases). CDR3 length: 14 residues. V was pared by 4 bases and J by 3 bases, with 11 bases between. The V gene's germline CDR1 is MDHEN and CDR2 SYDVKM. CDR3 protein: CASSSRVGTDTQYF. The CDR3 DNA follows: TGTGCCAGCAGTTCCAGGGTAGGAACAGATACGCAGTATTTT.

A note on this clone: An end of the junction does not agree with germline; a read error may underlie this. Distinct nucleotide sequences in the sample also encode this CDR3. The rearrangement links TRBV28 to TRBJ1-5; 7 nucleotides match TRBD1. The CDR3 extends over 15 amino acids. The germline V gene has CDR1 MDHEN and CDR2 SYDVKM. The CDR3 bases are TGCGCCAGCAGTCCCCACAGGGGCCCCAGTCAGCCCCAGCATTTT. Its protein is CASSPHRGPSQPQHF.

In DNA, the CDR3 is TGCGCCGTCACCTCAAAGGGGGGGACTGGCTACACCTTC. Translated, it gives CAVTSKGGTGYTF. V usage is TRBV5-1 and J usage is TRBJ1-2, with TRBD1 as a possible D gene (6 bases). V was clipped by 10 bases and J by 7 bases, with 20 bases between them. The CDR3 loop spans 13 amino acids. Germline V gene sequence: CDR1 SGHRS, CDR2 YFSETQ.

This rearrangement joins TRBV30 to TRBJ1-5; D perhaps matches TRBD1 (6 bases). Germline V gives CDR1 GTSNPN, CDR2 SVGIG (reference sequence). The CDR3 is 13 residues long. Trimming stripped 0 bases from V and 7 bases from J, with 10 bases between. This CDR3 is CAWSVRGGQPQHF. DNA for the CDR3: TGTGCCTGGAGTGTACGTGGGGGCCAGCCCCAGCATTTT.

This clone was seen a few times. The V gene is TRBV4-3, the J gene TRBJ1-1; TRBD1 aligns across 7 bases. V shed 4 bases, J shed 5 bases, and the junction held 7 bases outside the gene matches. The CDR3 totals 14 residues. Germline assignment: CDR1 LGHNA and CDR2 YSLEER. For the CDR3, the DNA is TGCGCCAGCAGCCTGTGGAAGGGGGCTACTGAAGCTTTCTTT. Its translation is CASSLWKGATEAFF.

The chain is built from TRBV19 and TRBJ1-5; D is undetermined. Trimming cost V 3 bases and J 5 bases, with 8 bases left between them. Germline V lookup: CDR1 LNHDA, CDR2 SQIVND (reference sequence). The CDR3 covers 13 residues. CDR3 residues: CASSIGAHQPQHF. The CDR3 DNA reads TGTGCCAGTAGTATTGGAGCCCATCAGCCCCAGCATTTT.

The chain is built from TRBV28 and TRBJ2-7; TRBD1 might be the D (6 bases). The V end was cut by 4 bases, the J end by 3 bases, with 19 bases between. The CDR3 is made up of 16 amino acids. The germline CDR1 and CDR2 sequences are MDHEN and SYDVKM. CDR3 region: CASSSIKHGQLYEQYF. The DNA for the CDR3 is TGTGCCAGCAGTTCCATCAAACATGGACAGCTCTACGAGCAGTACTTC.

J is TRBJ1-4 and V is TRBV27, with D tentatively TRBD1 (6 bases). The CDR3 extends over 17 amino acids. Per the germline V gene, CDR1 is MNHEY and CDR2 is SMNVEV (reference sequence). Trimming removed 4 bases from V and 0 bases from J, with 15 bases in between. The CDR3 bases are TGTGCCAGCAGTTCAGTTACAGGGCGATCAACTAATGAAAAACTGTTTTTT. This codes for CASSSVTGRSTNEKLFF.

The chain carries TRBV4-1 and TRBJ2-7; 8 bases are shared with TRBD1. The CDR3 is made up of 15 amino acids. Trimming at V came to 1 base and at J to 4 bases, leaving 6 bases not matched to a gene. Germline loops: CDR1 MGHRA, CDR2 YSYEKL. CDR3 sequence: CASSQGGRTGYEQYF. The CDR3 nucleotides read TGCGCCAGCAGCCAAGGGGGCCGGACAGGGTACGAGCAGTACTTC.

The chain is built from TRBV5-3 and TRBJ1-4; a weak D match, TRBD1 (6 bases). TRBV5-3 is sorted into the ORF group, with uncertain function. The CDR3 contains 16 residues. V lost 4 bases, J lost 8 bases, and 21 bases lay in between. CDR3 amino acids: CARSEWTAGGVEKLFF. In DNA, the CDR3 is TGTGCCAGAAGCGAGTGGACAGCGGGAGGAGTGGAAAAACTGTTTTTT.

This chain links TRBV6-1 with TRBJ2-3, with 7 bases fitting TRBD2. Losses at the gene ends were 3 bases for V and 7 bases for J; bases not matched to a gene: 1. CDR3 size: 12 residues. CDR1 is MNHNS and CDR2 is SASEGT in the germline V gene. CDR3 sequence: CASSEGLNTQYF. CDR3 DNA: TGTGCCAGCAGTGAGGGACTAAATACGCAGTATTTT.

V usage is TRBV6-5 and J usage is TRBJ1-6; no definite D call. The V gene's germline CDR1 is MNHEY and CDR2 SVGAGI. Trimming left V 2 bases short and J 10 bases short, with 15 bases between. The CDR3 length is 15 residues. This chain's CDR3 is CASSYSVSSKSPLHF. CDR3 in DNA: TGTGCCAGCAGTTACAGTGTCAGTTCGAAATCACCCCTCCACTTT.

The rearrangement links TRBV5-1 to TRBJ2-7, with D possibly being TRBD2 (5 bases). Germline V gene data show CDR1 as SGHRS and CDR2 as YFSETQ. The CDR3 spans 15 residues. V was trimmed by 1 base and J by 1 base, leaving 12 bases between them. The chain's CDR3 is CASSLYWTGSYEQYF. CDR3 DNA sequence: TGCGCCAGCAGCTTGTACTGGACTGGTTCCTACGAGCAGTACTTC.

This chain joins TRBV11-2 and TRBJ2-2, with D unresolved. The CDR3 has 13 amino acids. Trimming stripped 5 bases from V and 2 bases from J, with 6 bases between. CDR1 and CDR2 (germline): SGHAT, FQNNGV. CDR3 sequence reads: CASSPTNTGELFF. Here the CDR3 DNA reads TGTGCCAGCAGCCCCACTAACACCGGGGAGCTGTTTTTT.

The V call is TRBV29-1, the J call TRBJ2-5; a weak D match, TRBD2 (6 bases). Germline CDR1 and CDR2: SQVTM and ANQGSEA. The CDR3 sequence is 14 residues long. Trimming left V 7 bases short and J 2 bases short, with 17 bases between. The CDR3 DNA sequence: TGCAGCGCTGGGGGGTGGAGGACTCAAGAGACCCAGTACTTC. Protein sequence: CSAGGWRTQETQYF.